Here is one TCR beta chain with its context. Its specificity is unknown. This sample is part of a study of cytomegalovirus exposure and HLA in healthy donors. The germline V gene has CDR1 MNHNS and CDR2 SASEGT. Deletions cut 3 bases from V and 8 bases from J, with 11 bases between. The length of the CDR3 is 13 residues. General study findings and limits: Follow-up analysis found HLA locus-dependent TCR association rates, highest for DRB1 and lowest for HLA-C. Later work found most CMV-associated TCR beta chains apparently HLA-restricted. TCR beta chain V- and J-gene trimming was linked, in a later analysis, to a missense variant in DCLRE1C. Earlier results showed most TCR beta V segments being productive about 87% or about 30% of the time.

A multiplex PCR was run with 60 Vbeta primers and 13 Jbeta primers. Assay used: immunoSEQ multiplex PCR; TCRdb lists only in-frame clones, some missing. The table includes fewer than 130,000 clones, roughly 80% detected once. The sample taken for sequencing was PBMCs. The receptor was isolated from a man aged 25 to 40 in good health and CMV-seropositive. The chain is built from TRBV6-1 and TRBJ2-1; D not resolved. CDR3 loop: CASSDPGADEQFF. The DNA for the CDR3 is TGTGCCAGCAGTGATCCCGGCGCGGATGAGCAGTTCTTC.